This TCR beta chain was sequenced during a study of blood T cell repertoires in COVID-19. Germline V gene lookup returns CDR1 LNHDA and CDR2 SQIVND (reference sequence). The CDR3 is 13 amino acids. The V end lost 7 bases, the J end lost 5 bases, and 13 bases lay between the germline ends. TCRdb's copy holds only in-frame clones and misses some; the assay was immunoSEQ multiplex PCR. The sample includes approximately 300,000 clones, roughly 80% seen only once; the top ten take approximately 14%. The specimen sequenced was peripheral blood. The rearrangement links TRBV19 to TRBJ2-3, with TRBD1 as a possible D gene (7 bases). The sequence derives from a person between 65 and 79 years old with COVID-19, enrolled during active disease. The CDR3 sequence: CASKSGGRDTQYF. The CDR3 nucleotides are TGTGCCAGTAAATCAGGGGGGCGAGATACGCAGTATTTT.